The 23 T cell receptor beta chains presented below share a single source sample, sequenced in a study of CD8 T cells in Susac syndrome (dated by TCRdb to the late 2010s). Library construction relied on the immunoSEQ multiplex PCR assay. RNA was extracted with the RNeasy kit and roughly 0.45 to 1 ug was reverse transcribed using random hexamers. The public reads were quality trimmed at Q25 with fastp and then assembled into clones with MiXCR by TCRdb, keeping productive beta chains. Every entry covers one CDR3 protein and lists the most common genes and DNA from its rows. Here the sample has fewer than 250,000 distinct CDR3 sequences; 80% to 95% occur a single time. Clones ranked in the top ten supply around 0.15% of the sample. What was sequenced was CD8+ T cells from PBMCs. All receptors derive from a human donor with multiple sclerosis.

The rearrangement uses TRBV27 and TRBJ2-4, with 13 bases fitting TRBD2. V was pared by 5 bases and J by 1 base, with 14 bases of the junction left unmatched. The CDR3 has 20 amino acids. Germline V lookup: CDR1 MNHEY, CDR2 SMNVEV (reference sequence). The DNA of the CDR3 is TGTGCCAGCAGTCCAGGACTAGCGGGAGTTGGTTTAAGTGCCAAAAACATTCAGTACTTC. This sequence encodes CASSPGLAGVGLSAKNIQYF.

The genes are TRBV7-9 and TRBJ2-1, with 10 nucleotides matching TRBD2. Looked up from germline, CDR1 is SEHNR and CDR2 is FQNEAQ (reference sequence). The CDR3 runs to 17 residues. Unmatched junction bases numbered 11, after V lost 5 bases and J lost 4 bases. CDR3 coding DNA: TGTGCCAGCAGCCAAGGGGGGTCTAGCGGGGGATACAATGAGCAGTTCTTC. As protein: CASSQGGSSGGYNEQFF.

J is TRBJ2-7 and V is TRBV3-1; D is unclear. This CDR3 is built from 13 residues. Looked up from germline, CDR1 is LGHDT and CDR2 is YNNKEL (reference sequence). Trimming pared 2 bases from V and 5 bases from J, leaving 10 bases between. The CDR3 DNA is TGTGCCAGCAGCCAAATAGGGTTTGACGAGCAGTACTTC. Protein: CASSQIGFDEQYF.

J is TRBJ2-7 and V is TRBV12-3 or TRBV12-4, with D maybe TRBD2 (5 bases). Trimming took off 0 bases at V and 6 bases at J, with 9 bases between the two ends. This CDR3 has 13 residues. In nucleotides, the CDR3 is TGTGCCAGCAGTTTAGCGTCGGGGAGCGAGCAGTACTTC. Protein sequence: CASSLASGSEQYF.

The chain links TRBV4-3 to TRBJ2-7; 9 nucleotides align to TRBD1. Germline V gives CDR1 LGHNA, CDR2 YSLEER. V trimming: 1 base; J trimming: 0 bases; junction bases outside the gene matches: 1. The CDR3 covers 15 residues. The CDR3, as DNA: TGCGCCAGCAGCCAAGGGACAGGGGCCTCCTACGAGCAGTACTTC. It encodes CASSQGTGASYEQYF.

The chain uses TRBV10-3 and TRBJ2-5; D is unresolved. V gave up 3 bases and J gave up 1 base, with 9 bases separating them. The CDR3 length is 14 residues. Germline loops: CDR1 ENHRY, CDR2 SYGVKD. In nucleotides, the CDR3 is TGTGCCATCAGTGATATTGCCCCCCAAGAGACCCAGTACTTC. Protein: CAISDIAPQETQYF.

V usage is TRBV20-1 and J usage is TRBJ2-7; maybe TRBD1 (6 bases). The germline V and J ends were trimmed by 3 bases and 0 bases, with 12 bases remaining between them. The CDR3 is 14 residues long. CDR1 DFQATT and CDR2 SNEGSKA come from the germline V gene (reference sequence). CDR3 sequence reads: CSASQGSSSYEQYF. The CDR3 DNA sequence: TGCAGTGCTAGTCAGGGGTCAAGCTCCTACGAGCAGTACTTC.

V is TRBV27 and J is TRBJ2-7; D is uncertain. This CDR3 has 13 amino acids. Germline assignment: CDR1 MNHEY and CDR2 SMNVEV (reference sequence). The germline V and J ends were trimmed by 5 bases and 2 bases, with 10 bases remaining between them. The CDR3 region is CASSLRVTYEQYF. As DNA, the CDR3 is TGTGCCAGCAGTCTAAGGGTGACCTACGAGCAGTACTTC.

The chain joins TRBV9 to TRBJ2-4, with 7 bases lining up with TRBD2. The CDR3 loop spans 14 amino acids. The V segment lost 0 bases and the J segment 5 bases; nucleotides outside the gene matches: 2. Germline V gives CDR1 SGDLS, CDR2 YYNGEE. The CDR3 DNA sequence: TGTGCCAGCAGCGTAGTAGCGGGCGAAAACATTCAGTACTTC. Translation: CASSVVAGENIQYF.

This clonotype was seen once. The CDR3 DNA reads TGTGCCAGCAGTGACGGAGCCTACAATGAGCAGTTCTTC. Translating gives CASSDGAYNEQFF. The V and J genes are TRBV2 and TRBJ2-1, with D unclear. V lost 3 bases and J 2 bases, leaving 5 bases between the germline ends. Germline V gene lookup returns CDR1 SNHLY and CDR2 FYNNEI. The CDR3 sequence is 13 residues long.

This chain links TRBV11-1 with TRBJ2-2; TRBD2 is a possible D gene (6 bases). CDR3 length: 15 amino acids. Trimming left V 4 bases short and J 4 bases short, with 13 bases between. Germline loops: CDR1 SGHAT, CDR2 FQDESV (reference sequence). CDR3 sequence: CASSSYAGSTGELFF. The DNA for the CDR3 is TGTGCCAGCAGCTCCTACGCCGGGAGCACCGGGGAGCTGTTTTTT.

The CDR3 DNA reads as TGTGCCAGTAGTAGTGTCGAAGCTTTCTTT. Translating it yields CASSSVEAFF. The chain uses TRBV19 and TRBJ1-1; the D is unclear. Germline V gives CDR1 LNHDA, CDR2 SQIVND (reference sequence). CDR3 size: 10 residues. Trimming shortened V by 4 bases and J by 8 bases, and 5 bases separated the two germline ends. The entire variable domain, with the rest obtained from reference TRBV19 and TRBJ1-1, is as follows: DGGITQSPKYLFRKEGQNVTLSCEQNLNHDAMYWYRQDPGQGLRLIYYSQIVNDFQKGDIAEGYSVSREKKESFPLTVTSAQKNPTAFYLCASSSVEAFFGQGTRLTVV.

J is TRBJ1-1 and V is TRBV14; 7 bases are a match to TRBD1. The CDR3 is made up of 15 amino acids. After removal of 1 base from V and 5 bases from J, the junction contained 7 bases not matched to a gene. Per germline, CDR1 SGHDN and CDR2 FVKESK. The CDR3 here is CASSQVGAGGTEAFF. The CDR3 bases are TGTGCCAGCAGCCAAGTAGGGGCAGGGGGAACTGAAGCTTTCTTT.

The chain carries TRBV15 and TRBJ1-1, with D maybe TRBD1 (5 bases). The germline V gene has CDR1 LNHNV and CDR2 YYDKDF (reference sequence). The CDR3 is 14 residues long. V lost 4 bases and J 1 base, leaving 10 bases between the germline ends. The CDR3 protein is CATSTSGGNTEAFF. The CDR3, as DNA: TGTGCCACCAGCACCAGTGGGGGGAACACTGAAGCTTTCTTT.

The J gene is TRBJ2-3, the V gene TRBV2; TRBD1 or TRBD2 may be the D gene (5 bases each). This CDR3 contains 15 residues. Germline-derived CDR1 and CDR2 are SNHLY and FYNNEI. V was shortened by 7 bases and J by 0 bases, with 14 bases between the two germline ends. The CDR3 region has the DNA TGTGCCAGCATCTTTTGGGACGCGAGCACAGATACGCAGTATTTT. It translates to CASIFWDASTDTQYF.

V is TRBV12-3 or TRBV12-4 and J is TRBJ2-7, with D tentatively TRBD1 (6 bases). The V and J ends lost 3 bases and 5 bases respectively, with 11 bases between them. There are 13 residues in the CDR3. The CDR3 DNA follows: TGTGCCAGCAGTTTTACAGGGACGAACGAGCAGTACTTC. It codes for CASSFTGTNEQYF.

The chain carries TRBV6-6 and TRBJ2-3; 11 bases agree with TRBD2. J lost 4 bases, V lost 4 bases, and 4 bases had no gene match. There are 15 residues in the CDR3. The germline CDR1 and CDR2 sequences are MNHNY and SVGAGI (reference sequence). The CDR3 nucleotides are TGTGCCAGCAGTTCGGGACTAGCGGCACCAGATACGCAGTATTTT. Translating gives CASSSGLAAPDTQYF.

The gene calls are TRBV30 and TRBJ2-1; a weak D match, TRBD2 (7 bases). Germline V gene lookup returns CDR1 GTSNPN and CDR2 SVGIG (reference sequence). Trimming removed 6 bases from V and 0 bases from J, with 30 bases in between. This CDR3 has 20 residues. CDR3: CACPGSWNGGLQSSYNEQFF. In DNA form, the CDR3 reads TGTGCCTGCCCCGGCAGCTGGAACGGGGGGCTCCAAAGCTCCTACAATGAGCAGTTCTTC.

The chain combines TRBV6-2 or TRBV6-3 with TRBJ2-5; TRBD2 agrees at 10 bases. CDR1 and CDR2 from the germline V gene are MNHEY and SVGEGT. The CDR3 length is 17 residues. V dropped 0 bases and J dropped 2; count of bases not matched to a gene: 6. As DNA, the CDR3 is TGTGCCAGCAGTTACTCGGTAGGACTAGCGGTTCAAGAGACCCAGTACTTC. Its protein is CASSYSVGLAVQETQYF.

The chain uses TRBV29-1 and TRBJ1-2, with TRBD1 matching over 7 bases. The CDR3 runs to 13 residues. Per germline, CDR1 SQVTM and CDR2 ANQGSEA. The ends lost 4 bases at V and 6 bases at J; junction bases unmatched: 8. The CDR3 sequence: CSVAFRGRHGYTF. The CDR3 bases are TGCAGCGTTGCCTTCAGGGGGAGGCATGGCTACACCTTC.

The rearrangement links TRBV7-8 to TRBJ2-7; D is tentatively TRBD1 or TRBD2 (6 bases each). Germline loops: CDR1 SGHVS, CDR2 FQNEAQ. Trimming took 5 bases from V and 3 from J, leaving 17 bases between them. This CDR3 comprises 15 residues. The CDR3, as DNA: TGTGCCAGCAGCCCCCTGGGGGGCAGAAACTACGAGCAGTACTTC. Amino acids: CASSPLGGRNYEQYF.

V usage is TRBV20-1 and J usage is TRBJ2-5; D is tentatively TRBD1 or TRBD2 (5 bases each). The germline V gene has CDR1 DFQATT and CDR2 SNEGSKA (reference sequence). The germline V and J ends were trimmed by 6 bases and 6 bases, with 11 bases remaining between them. The CDR3 loop spans 11 amino acids. The CDR3 DNA reads TGCAGTGCCGCGACGGGGCAGACCCAGTACTTC. Its translation: CSAATGQTQYF.

The gene calls are TRBV19 and TRBJ1-1, with D perhaps matching TRBD1 (5 bases). Germline V gene data show CDR1 as LNHDA and CDR2 as SQIVND (reference sequence). This CDR3 has 14 amino acids. V shed 6 bases and J shed 5 bases, with 16 bases lying between them. CDR3 loop: CASSPWGGGTEAFF. The DNA of the CDR3 is TGTGCCAGTAGCCCTTGGGGGGGAGGGACTGAAGCTTTCTTT.